This TCR beta chain stems from a study of blood T cell repertoires in COVID-19. Trimming removed 1 base from V and 5 bases from J; junction bases left unmatched: 4. The germline V gene has CDR1 LNHDA and CDR2 SQIVND (reference sequence). The CDR3 runs to 15 residues. Data came from immunoSEQ multiplex PCR; TCRdb stores just in-frame clones and leaves some out. Seen here are approximately 330,000 clones, nearly 90% observed once, and the top ten hold roughly a tenth. Those who participated ranged in age from roughly 18 to 90 years and resided in roughly 26 US areas. Participant-reported clinical history was the basis for cohort assignment. Donors in Cohort 3 who had recovered were those with two negative PCRs, healthcare professional clearance, or resolution of their symptoms.

The material sequenced was PBMCs or T cells enriched from blood (not recorded which). J is TRBJ1-1 and V is TRBV19; 10 nucleotides agree with TRBD1. The sequence was collected from a woman aged 30 to 39 who had recovered from COVID-19. The CDR3 coding sequence is TGTGCCAGTAGTATAGTCGGACAGGGGGGTACTGAAGCTTTCTTT. It is translated as CASSIVGQGGTEAFF.